The clone carrying this T cell receptor (beta chain) turned up a few times. Its matching antigen is unknown. The method was immunoSEQ multiplex PCR; TCRdb's version includes in-frame clones alone and lacks a portion of them. The sample yields over 30,000 clones, 90% to 95% seen once. V lost 0 bases and J lost 4, with 4 bases in between. CDR3 length: 13 amino acids. The germline CDR1 and CDR2 sequences are PRHDT and FYEKMQ (reference sequence). The data originate from a study of monozygotic twins with cystic fibrosis. Study-wide results and caveats: Co-twins had the most similar V usage for 13 of 16 pairs, J for 8. Clonality was generally low (median about 0.01), higher in the most severe patients.

The chain is built from TRBV13 and TRBJ1-5, with D unresolved. This clonotype originated in a boy younger than 10 with cystic fibrosis. The material sequenced was blood. CDR3 DNA sequence: TGTGCCAGCAGCTTAGGGGTGAATCAGCCCCAGCATTTT. This codes for CASSLGVNQPQHF.